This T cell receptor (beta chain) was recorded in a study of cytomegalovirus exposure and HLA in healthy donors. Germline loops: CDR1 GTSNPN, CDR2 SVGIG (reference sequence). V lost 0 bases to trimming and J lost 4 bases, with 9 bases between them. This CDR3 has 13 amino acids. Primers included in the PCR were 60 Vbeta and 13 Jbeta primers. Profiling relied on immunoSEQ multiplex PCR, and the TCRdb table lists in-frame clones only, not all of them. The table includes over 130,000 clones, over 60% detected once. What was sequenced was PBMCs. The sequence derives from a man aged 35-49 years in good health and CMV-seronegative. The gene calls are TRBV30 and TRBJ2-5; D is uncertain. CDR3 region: CAWSVWRGETQYF. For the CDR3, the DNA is TGTGCCTGGAGTGTATGGCGCGGAGAGACCCAGTACTTC.